The 13 T cell receptor beta chains below were found in one sample sequenced in a study of cytomegalovirus exposure and HLA in healthy donors (dated 2017 in TCRdb). Libraries were prepared through the immunoSEQ multiplex PCR assay. For the multiplex PCR, a mixture combining 60 forward primers for TCR Vbeta segments and 13 reverse primers for TCR Jbeta segments was used. TCRdb holds this immuneACCESS table with in-frame rearrangements only. Some clones are missing; in checked studies, unresolved V genes explain under half, and the rest has no known cause. In all, the sample holds about 91,000 clones, and 69% of those were seen once. Less than 1.5% of the sample comes from the top ten. Sequencing used PBMCs. These TCRs come from a female donor in good health and CMV-seronegative.

This sequence joins TRBV5-1 and TRBJ2-2, with 9 bases that match TRBD1. The V gene's germline CDR1 is SGHRS and CDR2 YFSETQ. This CDR3 has 15 amino acids. V lost 2 bases to trimming and J lost 3 bases; unmatched junction nucleotides: 2. DNA of the CDR3: TGCGCCAGCAGCTTTGGGGACAGGGACACCGGGGAGCTGTTTTTT. It translates to CASSFGDRDTGELFF. The complete variable domain, with remaining parts taken from reference TRBV5-1 and TRBJ2-2, reads KAGVTQTPRYLIKTRGQQVTLSCSPISGHRSVSWYQQTPGQGLQFLFEYFSETQRNKGNFPGRFSGRQFSNSRSEMNVSTLELGDSALYLCASSFGDRDTGELFFGEGSRLTVL.

This chain connects TRBV6-5 to TRBJ1-2; 9 positions match TRBD1. The V and J ends lost 7 bases and 4 bases, in that order; junction bases with no gene match: 4. This CDR3 spans 13 amino acids. The V gene's germline CDR1 is MNHEY and CDR2 SVGAGI. The CDR3 is CASTRGQGYGYTF. CDR3 DNA sequence: TGTGCCAGCACCCGGGGACAGGGCTATGGCTACACCTTC.

Turning to this clone: The same CDR3 also results from other DNA sequences found in this sample. The V gene is TRBV6-4, the J gene TRBJ2-6, with a possible D match to TRBD1 (5 bases). V lost 4 bases and J lost 0, with 7 bases in between. Germline V CDR1 and CDR2: MRHNA, SNTAGT. This CDR3 spans 15 amino acids. CDR3 coding DNA: TGTGCCAGCAGTGTCGACAGCTCTGGGGCCAACGTCCTGACTTTC. Protein: CASSVDSSGANVLTF.

V is TRBV29-1 and J is TRBJ2-2; 9 bases line up with TRBD2. The length of the CDR3 is 16 residues. Trimming cost V 5 bases and J 6 bases; bases outside gene matches: 13. Germline CDR1 SQVTM, CDR2 ANQGSEA. For the CDR3, the DNA is TGCAGCGTTTATGTTACAGGCGGGAGGGCCCCCGGGGAGCTGTTTTTT. It is translated as CSVYVTGGRAPGELFF.

The chain is built from TRBV10-2 and TRBJ1-5; TRBD1 matches 8 bases. CDR1 is WSHSY and CDR2 is SAAADI in the germline V gene. Trimming removed 0 bases from V and 6 bases from J; junction bases left unmatched: 7. CDR3 length equals 16 residues. This chain's CDR3 is CASSESGGQGPQPQHF. Written as DNA, the CDR3 is TGCGCCAGCAGTGAGTCGGGTGGACAGGGACCTCAGCCCCAGCATTTT.

This rearrangement joins TRBV6-5 to TRBJ1-6; TRBD1 matches 8 bases. Germline CDR1 MNHEY, CDR2 SVGAGI. The V segment lost 0 bases and the J segment 7 bases; nucleotides outside the gene matches: 2. The CDR3 consists of 15 residues. CDR3 residues: CASSYSRTGNSPLHF. In DNA, the CDR3 is TGTGCCAGCAGTTACTCGAGGACAGGGAATTCACCCCTCCACTTT.

V and J are TRBV28 and TRBJ1-4; TRBD1 might be the D (5 bases). Trimming cost V 3 bases and J 6 bases, with 14 bases left between them. Germline V gene data show CDR1 as MDHEN and CDR2 as SYDVKM. The CDR3 has 15 amino acids. The CDR3 reads CASSLGGSSHEKLFF. The CDR3, as DNA: TGTGCCAGCAGTTTGGGGGGTTCTAGTCATGAAAAACTGTTTTTT.

The chain couples TRBV4-1 to TRBJ2-5, with 9 bases lining up with TRBD1. Trimming cost V 5 bases and J 3 bases; bases outside gene matches: 7. The CDR3 runs to 15 residues. Germline values: CDR1 MGHRA, CDR2 YSYEKL. CDR3 coding DNA: TGCGCCAGCAGCTTTACAGGGGGCCCGGAAGAGACCCAGTACTTC. It codes for CASSFTGGPEETQYF.

This clone has a handful of counts. The DNA of the CDR3 is TGTGCCAGCAGACAATACAATGAGCAGTTCTTC. This sequence encodes CASRQYNEQFF. The gene calls are TRBV2 and TRBJ2-1; D uncertain. V lost 6 bases and J lost 4, with 4 bases in between. Per the germline V gene, CDR1 is SNHLY and CDR2 is FYNNEI. The CDR3 sequence is 11 residues long.

The chain couples TRBV4-2 to TRBJ2-2; 9 bases fit TRBD2. This CDR3 spans 18 amino acids. Losses at the gene ends were 0 bases for V and 2 bases for J; bases not matched to a gene: 7. The germline V gene encodes CDR1 LGHNA and CDR2 YNFKEQ. CDR3 in DNA: TGTGCCAGCAGCCAAGATCTACTAGCGGGTTCAAACACCGGGGAGCTGTTTTTT. Translated, it gives CASSQDLLAGSNTGELFF.

V is TRBV25-1 and J is TRBJ2-7; 8 bases agree with TRBD1. The V segment lost 3 bases and the J segment 6 bases; nucleotides outside the gene matches: 4. There are 13 residues in the CDR3. CDR1 is MGHDK and CDR2 is SYGVNS in the germline V gene. In DNA form, the CDR3 reads TGTGCCAGCAGTGAGACAGGGGAGAGCGAGCAGTACTTC. Its translation is CASSETGESEQYF.

This clone was found once. The chain carries TRBV4-1 and TRBJ2-7, with 10 positions matching TRBD2. J gave up 0 bases and V 1 base, and 6 bases lay outside the gene matches. CDR1 and CDR2 from the germline V gene are MGHRA and YSYEKL. The CDR3 is made up of 17 amino acids. The CDR3 bases are TGCGCCAGCAGCCAAGCAACCGGACTAGCGGACTCCTACGAGCAGTACTTC. Its protein product is CASSQATGLADSYEQYF.

This clone occurred once. The chain employs TRBV6-1 and TRBJ1-1, with TRBD1 as a possible D gene (6 bases). Germline CDR1 is MNHNS and CDR2 is SASEGT. The ends were cut back, 5 bases at V and 7 bases at J, with 14 bases in the middle. CDR3 length equals 13 residues. CDR3 nucleotides: TGTGCCAGCAGTCTCAGGGGCCATTATGAAGCTTTCTTT. Amino acids: CASSLRGHYEAFF.